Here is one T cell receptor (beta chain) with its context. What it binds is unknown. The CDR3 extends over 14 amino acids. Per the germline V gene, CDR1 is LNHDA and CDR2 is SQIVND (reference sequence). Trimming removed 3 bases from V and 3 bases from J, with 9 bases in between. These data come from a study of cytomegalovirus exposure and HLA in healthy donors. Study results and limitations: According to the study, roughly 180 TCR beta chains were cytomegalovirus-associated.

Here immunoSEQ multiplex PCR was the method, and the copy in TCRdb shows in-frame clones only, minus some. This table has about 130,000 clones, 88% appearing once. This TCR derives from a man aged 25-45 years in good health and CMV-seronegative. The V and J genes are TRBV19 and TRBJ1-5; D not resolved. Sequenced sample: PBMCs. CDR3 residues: CASSMPQFNQPQHF. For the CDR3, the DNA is TGTGCCAGTAGTATGCCGCAGTTCAATCAGCCCCAGCATTTT.